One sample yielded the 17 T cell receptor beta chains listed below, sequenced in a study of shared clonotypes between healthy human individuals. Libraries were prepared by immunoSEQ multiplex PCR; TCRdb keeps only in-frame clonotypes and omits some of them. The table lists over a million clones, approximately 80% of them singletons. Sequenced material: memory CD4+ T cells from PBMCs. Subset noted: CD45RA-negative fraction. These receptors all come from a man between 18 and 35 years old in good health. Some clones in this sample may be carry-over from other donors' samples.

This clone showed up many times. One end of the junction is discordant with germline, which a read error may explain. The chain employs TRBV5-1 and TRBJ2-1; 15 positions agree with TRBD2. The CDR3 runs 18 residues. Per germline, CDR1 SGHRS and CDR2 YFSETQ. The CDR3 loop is CASSPGLAGGSGSNQQFF. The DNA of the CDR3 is TGCGCCAGCAGCCCCGGACTAGCGGGAGGGAGCGGGTCCAATCAGCAGTTCTTC.

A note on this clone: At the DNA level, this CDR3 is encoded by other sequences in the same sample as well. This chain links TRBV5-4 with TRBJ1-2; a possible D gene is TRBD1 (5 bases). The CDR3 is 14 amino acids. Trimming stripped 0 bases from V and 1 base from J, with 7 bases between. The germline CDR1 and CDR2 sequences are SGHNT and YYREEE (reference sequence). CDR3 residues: CASSLAGGNYGYTF. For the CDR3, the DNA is TGTGCCAGCAGCTTGGCCGGGGGTAACTATGGCTACACCTTC.

The CDR3 protein is CASSYRGLNTEAFF. Here the CDR3 DNA reads TGTGCCAGCAGTTACAGGGGGCTGAACACTGAAGCTTTCTTT. The chain combines TRBV6-5 with TRBJ1-1, with 7 bases matching TRBD1. After removal of 2 bases from V and 0 bases from J, the junction contained 0 bases not matched to a gene. From germline, CDR1 is MNHEY and CDR2 SVGAGI. The CDR3 totals 14 residues.

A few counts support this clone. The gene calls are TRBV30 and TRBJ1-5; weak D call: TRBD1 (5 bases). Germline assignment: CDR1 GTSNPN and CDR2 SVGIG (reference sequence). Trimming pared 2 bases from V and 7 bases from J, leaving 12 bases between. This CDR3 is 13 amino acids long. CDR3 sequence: CAWSQGVWQPQHF. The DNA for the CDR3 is TGTGCCTGGAGTCAAGGGGTATGGCAGCCCCAGCATTTT.

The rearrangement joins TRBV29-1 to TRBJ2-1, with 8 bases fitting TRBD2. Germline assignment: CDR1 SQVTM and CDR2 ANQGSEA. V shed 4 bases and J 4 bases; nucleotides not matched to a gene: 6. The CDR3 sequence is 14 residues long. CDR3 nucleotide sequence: TGCAGCGTTGGTCGGGCGGGAGGTTACAATGAGCAGTTCTTC. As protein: CSVGRAGGYNEQFF.

CDR3 sequence (DNA): TGTGCCAGCAGCTCAGGTTTGGGGCCCTACAATGAGCAGTTCTTC. Amino acid sequence: CASSSGLGPYNEQFF. The V and J genes are TRBV7-7 and TRBJ2-1; perhaps TRBD1 as D (5 bases). The V and J ends lost 4 bases and 2 bases respectively, with 12 bases between them. CDR1 is SSHAT and CDR2 is FNYEAQ in the germline V gene (reference sequence). This CDR3 has 15 residues.

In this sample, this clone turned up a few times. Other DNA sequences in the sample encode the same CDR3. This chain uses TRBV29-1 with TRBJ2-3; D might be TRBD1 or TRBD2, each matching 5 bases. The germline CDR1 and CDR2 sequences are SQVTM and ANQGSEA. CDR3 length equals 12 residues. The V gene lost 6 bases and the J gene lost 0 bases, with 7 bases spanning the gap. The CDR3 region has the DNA TGCAGCGTGGGACGGAGCACAGATACGCAGTATTTT. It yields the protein CSVGRSTDTQYF.

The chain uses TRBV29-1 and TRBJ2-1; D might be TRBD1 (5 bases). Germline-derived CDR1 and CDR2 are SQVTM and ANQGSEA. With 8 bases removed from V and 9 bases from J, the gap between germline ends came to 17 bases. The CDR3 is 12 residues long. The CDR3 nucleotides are TGCAGCTTAGACAGATCGACGGGTGAGCAGTTCTTC. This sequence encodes CSLDRSTGEQFF.

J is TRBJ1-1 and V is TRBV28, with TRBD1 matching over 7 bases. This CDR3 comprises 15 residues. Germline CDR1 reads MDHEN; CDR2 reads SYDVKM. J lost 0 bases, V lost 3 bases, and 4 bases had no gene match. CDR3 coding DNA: TGTGCCAGCAGTTTGTCGACAGGGATGAACACTGAAGCTTTCTTT. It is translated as CASSLSTGMNTEAFF.

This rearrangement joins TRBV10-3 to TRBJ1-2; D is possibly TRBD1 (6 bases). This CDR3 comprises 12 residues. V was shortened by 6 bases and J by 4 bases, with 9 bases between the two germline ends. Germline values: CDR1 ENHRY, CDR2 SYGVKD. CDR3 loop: CAISPDSYGYTF. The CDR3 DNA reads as TGTGCCATCAGCCCGGACAGCTATGGCTACACCTTC.

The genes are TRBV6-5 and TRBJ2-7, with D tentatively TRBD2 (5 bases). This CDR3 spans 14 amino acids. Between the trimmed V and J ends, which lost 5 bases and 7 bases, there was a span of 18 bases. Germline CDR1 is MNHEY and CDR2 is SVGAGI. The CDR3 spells CASSLVGASTEQYF. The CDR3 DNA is TGTGCCAGCAGTCTTGTGGGAGCGTCTACGGAGCAGTACTTC.

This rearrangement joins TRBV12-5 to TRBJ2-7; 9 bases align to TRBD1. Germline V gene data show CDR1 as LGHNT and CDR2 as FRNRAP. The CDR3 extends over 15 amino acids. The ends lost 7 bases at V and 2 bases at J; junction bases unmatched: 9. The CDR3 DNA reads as TGTGCTAGTGCCCTAGGACAGGGGAGGACCTACGAGCAGTACTTC. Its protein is CASALGQGRTYEQYF.

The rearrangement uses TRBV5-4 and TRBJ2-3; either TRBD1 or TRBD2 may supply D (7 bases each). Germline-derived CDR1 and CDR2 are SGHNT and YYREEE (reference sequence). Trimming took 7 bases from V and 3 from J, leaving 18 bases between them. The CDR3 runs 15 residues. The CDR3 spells CASSIRQGGTDTQYF. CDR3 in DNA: TGTGCCAGCTCGATAAGGCAGGGGGGGACAGATACGCAGTATTTT.

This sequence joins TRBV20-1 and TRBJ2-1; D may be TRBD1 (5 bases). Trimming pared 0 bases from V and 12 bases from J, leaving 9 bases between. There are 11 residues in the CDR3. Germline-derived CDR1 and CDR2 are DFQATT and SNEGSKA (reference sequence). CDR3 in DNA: TGCAGTGCTAGAGAGGGGCCTGGGCAGTTCTTC. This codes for CSAREGPGQFF.

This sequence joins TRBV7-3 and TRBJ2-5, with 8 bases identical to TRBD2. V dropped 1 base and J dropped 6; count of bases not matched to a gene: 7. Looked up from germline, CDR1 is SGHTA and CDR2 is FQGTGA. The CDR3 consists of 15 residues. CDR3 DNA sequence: TGTGCCAGCAGCTTAAATAGCGGGACTAAAAAGACCCAGTACTTC. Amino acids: CASSLNSGTKKTQYF. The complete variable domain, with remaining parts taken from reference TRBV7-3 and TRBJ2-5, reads GAGVSQTPSNKVTEKGKYVELRCDPISGHTALYWYRQSLGQGPEFLIYFQGTGAADDSGLPNDRFFAVRPEGSVSTLKIQRTERGDSAVYLCASSLNSGTKKTQYFGPGTRLLVL.

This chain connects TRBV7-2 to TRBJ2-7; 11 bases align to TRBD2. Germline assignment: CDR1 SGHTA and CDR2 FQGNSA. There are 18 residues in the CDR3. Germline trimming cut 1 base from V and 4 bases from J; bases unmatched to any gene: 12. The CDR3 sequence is CASSLGYRASGRRYEQYF. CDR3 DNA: TGTGCCAGCAGCTTAGGGTATAGGGCTAGCGGGAGGCGGTACGAGCAGTACTTC.

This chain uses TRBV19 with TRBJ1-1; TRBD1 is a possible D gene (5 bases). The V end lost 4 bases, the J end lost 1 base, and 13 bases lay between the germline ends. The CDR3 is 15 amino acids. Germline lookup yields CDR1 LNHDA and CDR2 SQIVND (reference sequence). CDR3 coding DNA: TGTGCCAGTAGTAAACCGGGACTCAAGAACACTGAAGCTTTCTTT. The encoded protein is CASSKPGLKNTEAFF.